This T cell receptor beta chain was identified during a study of sequential checkpoint blockade in melanoma. Treatment defined: randomized to nivolumab then ipilimumab (arm A) or the reverse (arm B). The CDR3 runs 17 residues. TCRdb keeps only in-frame clones here, not all; method: immunoSEQ multiplex PCR. Of about 35,000 clones listed, 84% are singletons. The rearrangement uses TRBV12-2 and TRBJ1-2; TRBD1, the table's D call, lacks a check against the DNA. TRBV12-2 is a pseudogene locus. The sample in question was CD8+ T cells sorted from blood (inferred from file names), obtained from a patient given nivolumab and ipilimumab in sequence. This receptor was obtained from a human donor with melanoma. The CDR3 region has the DNA TGTGCAAGTCGCTTAGCTTCGGACAGGGGGTTGGACTATGGCTACACCTTC. Its protein product is CASRLASDRGLDYGYTF.